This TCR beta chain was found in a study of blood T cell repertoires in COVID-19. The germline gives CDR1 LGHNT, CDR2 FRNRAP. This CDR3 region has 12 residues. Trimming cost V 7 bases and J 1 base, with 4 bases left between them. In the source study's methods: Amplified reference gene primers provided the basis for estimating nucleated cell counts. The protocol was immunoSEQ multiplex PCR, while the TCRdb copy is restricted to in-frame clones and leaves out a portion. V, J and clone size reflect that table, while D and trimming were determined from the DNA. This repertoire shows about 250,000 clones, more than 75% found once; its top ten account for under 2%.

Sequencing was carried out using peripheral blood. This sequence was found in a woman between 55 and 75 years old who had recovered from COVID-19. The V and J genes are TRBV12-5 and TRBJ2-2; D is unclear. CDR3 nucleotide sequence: TGTGCTAGTGCATTGAACACCGGGGAGCTGTTTTTT. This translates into CASALNTGELFF.